This paragraph reports one T cell receptor beta chain. The source of the sample is a study of cytomegalovirus exposure and HLA in healthy donors. V gave up 2 bases and J gave up 0 bases, with 7 bases separating them. This CDR3 is built from 15 residues. CDR1 is SGHNT and CDR2 is YENEEA in the germline V gene. Primers for the PCR totalled 60 Vbeta and 13 Jbeta. TCRdb's copy holds only in-frame clones and misses some; the assay was immunoSEQ multiplex PCR. The ten most abundant clones cover 2% of a sample with about 130,000 clones. This sequence was found in a woman aged 55-75 years in good health and CMV-seronegative. This chain links TRBV11-3 with TRBJ2-2; D possibly corresponds to TRBD2 (5 bases). What was sequenced was PBMCs. The CDR3 DNA reads as TGTGCCAGCAGCTTAACCGGGACGAACACCGGGGAGCTGTTTTTT. Protein: CASSLTGTNTGELFF.